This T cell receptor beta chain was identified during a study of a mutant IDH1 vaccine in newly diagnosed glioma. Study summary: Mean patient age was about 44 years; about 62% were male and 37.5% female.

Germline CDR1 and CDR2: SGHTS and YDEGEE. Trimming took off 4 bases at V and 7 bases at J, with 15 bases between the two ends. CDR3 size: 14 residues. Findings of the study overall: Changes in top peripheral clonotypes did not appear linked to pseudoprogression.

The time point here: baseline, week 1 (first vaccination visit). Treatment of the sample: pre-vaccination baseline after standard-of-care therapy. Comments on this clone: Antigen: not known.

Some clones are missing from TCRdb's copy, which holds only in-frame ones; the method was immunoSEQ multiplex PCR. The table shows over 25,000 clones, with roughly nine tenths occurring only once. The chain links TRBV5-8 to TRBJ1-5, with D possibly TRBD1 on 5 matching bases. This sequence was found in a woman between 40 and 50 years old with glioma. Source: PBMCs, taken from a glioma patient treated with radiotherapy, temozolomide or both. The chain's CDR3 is CASSGGRVWQPQHF. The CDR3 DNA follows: TGTGCCAGCAGCGGCGGCAGGGTCTGGCAGCCCCAGCATTTT. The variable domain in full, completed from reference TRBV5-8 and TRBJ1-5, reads EAGVTQSPTHLIKTRGQQATLRCSPISGHTSVYWYQQALGLGLQFLLWYDEGEERNRGNFPPRFSGRQFPNYSSELNVNALELEDSALYLCASSGGRVWQPQHFGDGTRLSIL.